Shown below are 11 T cell receptor beta chains from a single sample sequenced in a study of T cells after yellow fever vaccination (dated by TCRdb to the late 2010s). Library generation was performed with 5' RACE. Sequencing was performed on an Illumina HiSeq 2500. TCRdb trimmed the raw reads at Q25, called clones with MiXCR and kept productive beta chains. Records with the same CDR3 protein are collapsed into one entry carrying the most frequent genes and DNA. Recorded for this sample are roughly 100,000 distinct CDR3 sequences; roughly 10% of them occurred a single time. The ten top clones hold 16% of the sample. Reading the label with the study, this specimen's treatment or condition is: live attenuated yellow fever vaccine strain. This specimen consisted of CD8+ T cells not binding an NS4B(214-222) dextramer, sorted from PBMCs, obtained about 2 weeks after the first yellow fever vaccination. What this sample's cell subset or site label stands for: NS4B epitope dextramer-negative CD8 T cells. The receptors originated from a man in his late teens or twenties who received the YFV17D yellow fever vaccine.

The gene calls are TRBV6-1 and TRBJ2-7; TRBD1 matches at 9 bases. J lost 7 bases, V lost 5 bases, and 9 bases had no gene match. This CDR3 spans 14 amino acids. The germline V gene encodes CDR1 MNHNS and CDR2 SASEGT. The CDR3 sequence is CASSNPGQGSEQYF. CDR3 sequence (DNA): TGTGCCAGCAGTAATCCGGGACAGGGCAGTGAGCAGTACTTC.

The chain combines TRBV4-2 with TRBJ2-5, with 7 bases identical to TRBD1. This CDR3 contains 19 residues. The ends lost 5 bases at V and 3 bases at J; junction bases unmatched: 21. Per the germline V gene, CDR1 is LGHNA and CDR2 is YNFKEQ. As DNA, the CDR3 is TGTGCCAGCAGCGGCCCCGGGGAGACAGGGATAGGATCAAAAGAGACCCAGTACTTC. Translating it yields CASSGPGETGIGSKETQYF.

This clonotype has a handful of counts. The genes are TRBV7-9 and TRBJ1-2, with D unresolved. V was cut by 5 bases and J by 8 bases, with 15 bases left in between. Germline loops: CDR1 SEHNR, CDR2 FQNEAQ (reference sequence). This CDR3 spans 13 amino acids. CDR3 in amino acids: CASSVSGLEGYTF. In DNA form, the CDR3 reads TGTGCCAGCAGCGTATCGGGCCTGGAGGGCTACACCTTC.

The chain carries TRBV4-3 and TRBJ2-1, with 7 nucleotides matching TRBD1. The ends lost 4 bases at V and 6 bases at J; junction bases unmatched: 12. Looked up from germline, CDR1 is LGHNA and CDR2 is YSLEER. The CDR3 extends over 16 amino acids. The DNA for the CDR3 is TGCGCCAGCAGCCCCCTACCCGGGACAGCCCCCAATGAGCAGTTCTTC. This sequence encodes CASSPLPGTAPNEQFF.

This clonotype was seen a few times. V is TRBV6-5 and J is TRBJ1-2; 8 bases are a match to TRBD1. J gave up 4 bases and V 5 bases, and 6 bases lay outside the gene matches. The CDR3 totals 14 residues. The germline gives CDR1 MNHEY, CDR2 SVGAGI. The CDR3 protein is CASSQTGATYGYTF. CDR3 coding DNA: TGTGCCAGCAGTCAGACAGGGGCCACCTATGGCTACACCTTC.

This clonotype was recorded a few times. V gene TRBV7-8 combines with J gene TRBJ2-1; D possibly matches TRBD1 or TRBD2 (5 bases each). The CDR3 is made up of 12 amino acids. Looked up from germline, CDR1 is SGHVS and CDR2 is FQNEAQ. V was trimmed by 5 bases and J by 7 bases, leaving 9 bases between them. CDR3 sequence reads: CASSRGVNEQFF. CDR3 nucleotides: TGTGCCAGCAGCCGAGGGGTGAATGAGCAGTTCTTC.

This clonotype was seen more than once but under ten times. The J gene is TRBJ1-4, the V gene TRBV18; a weak D match, TRBD1 (6 bases). This CDR3 is 15 amino acids long. Between the trimmed V and J ends, which lost 1 base and 7 bases, there was a span of 13 bases. Germline CDR1 KGHSH, CDR2 LQKENI. The CDR3 DNA follows: TGTGCCAGCTCACCACTGCCCAGGGGCGTTGAAAAACTGTTTTTT. Residues: CASSPLPRGVEKLFF.

This clonotype was detected ten times or more. This chain connects TRBV3-1 to TRBJ2-5, with 7 positions matching TRBD1. This CDR3 has 16 amino acids. With 1 base clipped from V and 2 bases from J, the junction kept 7 bases outside the gene matches. In germline, CDR1 is LGHDT, CDR2 YNNKEL (reference sequence). The chain's CDR3 is CASSQGGPGGQETQYF. In DNA, the CDR3 is TGTGCCAGCAGCCAAGGGGGGCCAGGGGGACAAGAGACCCAGTACTTC.

In this sample, this clonotype turned up a few times. V and J are TRBV27 and TRBJ1-1; D not certain. Germline CDR1 MNHEY, CDR2 SMNVEV (reference sequence). The V end lost 4 bases, the J end lost 0 bases, and 9 bases lay between the germline ends. CDR3 length equals 14 residues. CDR3: CASSSALMNTEAFF. CDR3 nucleotides: TGTGCCAGCAGTTCCGCCCTTATGAACACTGAAGCTTTCTTT.

In its sample, this clonotype was seen a few times. The chain links TRBV5-1 to TRBJ2-7, with 13 bases matching TRBD2. This CDR3 region has 18 residues. Germline CDR1 is SGHRS and CDR2 is YFSETQ. V was clipped by 1 base and J by 0 bases; unmatched bases: 7. The CDR3 region is CASSLNPTSGGRSYEQYF. The CDR3 bases are TGCGCCAGCAGCTTGAATCCGACTAGCGGGGGGCGCTCCTACGAGCAGTACTTC.

This clonotype was picked up a small number of times. The V call is TRBV4-1, the J call TRBJ2-3; D perhaps matches TRBD2 (6 bases). The CDR3 is made up of 15 amino acids. Per the germline V gene, CDR1 is MGHRA and CDR2 is YSYEKL. The germline V and J ends were trimmed by 1 base and 6 bases, with 14 bases remaining between them. CDR3: CASSQVGLQGDTQYF. The CDR3 DNA sequence: TGCGCCAGCAGCCAAGTGGGACTGCAAGGGGATACGCAGTATTTT.